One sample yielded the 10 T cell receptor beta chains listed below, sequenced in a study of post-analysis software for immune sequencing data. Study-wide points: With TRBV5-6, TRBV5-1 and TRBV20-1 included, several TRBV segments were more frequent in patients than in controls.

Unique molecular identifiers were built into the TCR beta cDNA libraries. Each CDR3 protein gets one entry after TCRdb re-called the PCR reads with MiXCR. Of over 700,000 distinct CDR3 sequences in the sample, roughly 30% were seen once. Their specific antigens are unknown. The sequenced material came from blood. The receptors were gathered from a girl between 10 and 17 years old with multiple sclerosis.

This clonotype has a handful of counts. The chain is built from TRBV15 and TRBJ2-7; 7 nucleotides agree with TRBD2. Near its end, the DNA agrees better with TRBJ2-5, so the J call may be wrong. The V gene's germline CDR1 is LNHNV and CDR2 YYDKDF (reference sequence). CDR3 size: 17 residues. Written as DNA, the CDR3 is TGTGCCACCAGCAGAGATCGCTGGGAGGGGCGCAAGGAGACCCAGTACTTC. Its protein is CATSRDRWEGRKETQYF.

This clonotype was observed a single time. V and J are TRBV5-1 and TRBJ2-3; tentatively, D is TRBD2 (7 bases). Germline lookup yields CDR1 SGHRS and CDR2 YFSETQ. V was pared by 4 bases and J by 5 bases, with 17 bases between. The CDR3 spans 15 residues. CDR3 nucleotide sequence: TGCGCCAGCAGCGTGGATCGCGGGGGCGAAGATACGCAGTATTTT. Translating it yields CASSVDRGGEDTQYF.

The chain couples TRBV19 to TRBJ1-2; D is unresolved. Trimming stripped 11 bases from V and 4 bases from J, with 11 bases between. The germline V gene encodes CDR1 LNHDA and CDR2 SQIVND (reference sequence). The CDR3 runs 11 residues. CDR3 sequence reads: CASEVGYGYTF. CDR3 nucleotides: TGTGCCTCTGAGGTTGGCTATGGCTACACCTTC.

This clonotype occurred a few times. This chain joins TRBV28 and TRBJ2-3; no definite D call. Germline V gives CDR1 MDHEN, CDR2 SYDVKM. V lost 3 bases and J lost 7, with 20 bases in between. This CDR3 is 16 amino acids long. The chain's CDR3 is CASSLDGVIGSNTQYF. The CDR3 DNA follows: TGTGCCAGCAGTTTGGATGGGGTCATCGGATCGAATACGCAGTATTTT.

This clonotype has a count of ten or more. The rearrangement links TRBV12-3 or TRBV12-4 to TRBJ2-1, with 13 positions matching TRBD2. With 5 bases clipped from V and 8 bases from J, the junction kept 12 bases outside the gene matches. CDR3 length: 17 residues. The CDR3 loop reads CASSDSGTSGNADEQFF. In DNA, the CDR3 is TGTGCCAGCAGTGACTCCGGGACTAGCGGGAATGCGGATGAGCAGTTCTTC.

The CDR3 DNA is TGTGCCAGTAGTCCAGGGCACGAGACCCAGTACTTC. It encodes CASSPGHETQYF. The chain carries TRBV19 and TRBJ2-5, with a weak D call TRBD1 (5 bases). Germline lookup yields CDR1 LNHDA and CDR2 SQIVND (reference sequence). V was pared by 5 bases and J by 5 bases, with 9 bases between. The CDR3 contains 12 residues.

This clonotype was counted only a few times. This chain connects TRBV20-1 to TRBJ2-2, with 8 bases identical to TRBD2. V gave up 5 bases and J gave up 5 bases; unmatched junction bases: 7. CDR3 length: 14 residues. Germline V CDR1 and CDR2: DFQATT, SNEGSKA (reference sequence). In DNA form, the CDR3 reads TGCAGTGCTCCCAGCGGGAGAGGTACCGGGGAGCTGTTTTTT. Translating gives CSAPSGRGTGELFF.

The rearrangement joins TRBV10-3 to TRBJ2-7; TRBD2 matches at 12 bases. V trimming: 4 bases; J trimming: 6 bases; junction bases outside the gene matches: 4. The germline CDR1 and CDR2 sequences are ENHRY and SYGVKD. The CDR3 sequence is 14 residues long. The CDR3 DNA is TGTGCCATCAGTGTTCCTAGCGGGGGGGGCGAGCAGTACTTC. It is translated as CAISVPSGGGEQYF.

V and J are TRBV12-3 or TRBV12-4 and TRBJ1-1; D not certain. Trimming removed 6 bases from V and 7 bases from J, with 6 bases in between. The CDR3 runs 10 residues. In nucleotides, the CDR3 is TGTGCCAGCAGGGGGATTGAAGCTTTCTTT. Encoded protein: CASRGIEAFF.

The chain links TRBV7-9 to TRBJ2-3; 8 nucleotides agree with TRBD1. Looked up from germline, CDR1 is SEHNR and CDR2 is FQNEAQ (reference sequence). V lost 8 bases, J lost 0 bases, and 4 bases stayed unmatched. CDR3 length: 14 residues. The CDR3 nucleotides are TGTGCCAGCGACAGGGGAATCAGCACAGATACGCAGTATTTT. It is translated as CASDRGISTDTQYF.